Presented here are 32 T cell receptor beta chains from one specimen sequenced in a study of CD8 T cells in Susac syndrome. cDNA came from about 0.5 to 1 ug RNA primed by random hexamers. One entry per CDR3 protein results from TCRdb running MiXCR on the immunoSEQ multiplex PCR reads. The sample holds hundreds of thousands of distinct CDR3 sequences, 85% seen once. Material: CD8+ T cells from PBMCs. Receptors originate from a human donor with multiple sclerosis.

This chain links TRBV7-6 with TRBJ1-1; D remains unclear. The germline V gene has CDR1 SGHVS and CDR2 FNYEAQ. This CDR3 is built from 15 residues. The V end was cut by 0 bases, the J end by 0 bases, with 8 bases between. CDR3 sequence: CASSLAGTVNTEAFF. CDR3 sequence (DNA): TGTGCCAGCAGCTTAGCGGGCACCGTGAACACTGAAGCTTTCTTT.

This clonotype showed up just a few times. This rearrangement joins TRBV5-5 to TRBJ2-2; TRBD2 might be the D (6 bases). V dropped 5 bases and J dropped 1 base, with 12 bases sitting between them. The CDR3 sequence is 15 residues long. Germline CDR1 and CDR2: SGHKS and YYEKEE (reference sequence). CDR3 in amino acids: CASSPGTENTGELFF. The CDR3 region has the DNA TGTGCCAGCAGTCCCGGGACTGAGAACACCGGGGAGCTGTTTTTT.

This sequence joins TRBV6-1 and TRBJ1-1; a possible D gene is TRBD1 (5 bases). V shed 5 bases and J shed 5 bases, with 15 bases lying between them. The CDR3 is 14 residues long. Germline V CDR1 and CDR2: MNHNS, SASEGT. CDR3 loop: CASSQGEGKTEAFF. The CDR3 DNA reads TGTGCCAGCAGTCAGGGAGAGGGAAAAACTGAAGCTTTCTTT.

The V and J genes are TRBV20-1 and TRBJ2-7; D uncertain. Trimming took off 6 bases at V and 3 bases at J, with 12 bases between the two ends. In germline, CDR1 is DFQATT, CDR2 SNEGSKA (reference sequence). The CDR3 sequence is 12 residues long. CDR3 sequence reads: CSAGGAHYEQYF. As DNA, the CDR3 is TGCAGTGCGGGCGGCGCACACTACGAGCAGTACTTC.

A single count supports this clonotype. V and J are TRBV7-8 and TRBJ2-1; D gene ambiguous. V was trimmed by 1 base and J by 2 bases, leaving 9 bases between them. The germline V gene encodes CDR1 SGHVS and CDR2 FQNEAQ. The CDR3 spans 15 residues. The CDR3 coding sequence is TGTGCCAGCAGCTTAGAAGGGTCCCCCTACAATGAGCAGTTCTTC. It specifies CASSLEGSPYNEQFF.

V gene TRBV12-3 or TRBV12-4 combines with J gene TRBJ1-2; no reliable D call. V shed 3 bases and J shed 8 bases, with 16 bases lying between them. The length of the CDR3 is 14 residues. The CDR3 DNA follows: TGTGCCAGCAGTTTTGCAGGCTCGTTTTACGGCTACACCTTC. It specifies CASSFAGSFYGYTF.

The rearrangement links TRBV5-1 to TRBJ2-7; 10 positions match TRBD2. The CDR3 is made up of 15 amino acids. With V trimmed by 2 bases and J by 1 base, 3 bases remained unmatched. The germline V gene has CDR1 SGHRS and CDR2 YFSETQ. The CDR3 nucleotides are TGCGCCAGCAGCTTCAGGGGACTAGCGTCCTACGAGCAGTACTTC. It translates to CASSFRGLASYEQYF.

The chain carries TRBV6-6 and TRBJ2-1; 9 bases are shared with TRBD2. Per germline, CDR1 MNHNY and CDR2 SVGAGI (reference sequence). Trimming at V came to 8 bases and at J to 8 bases, leaving 13 bases not matched to a gene. The CDR3 length is 15 residues. CDR3 region: CASGLPRGRADEQFF. CDR3 DNA sequence: TGTGCCAGCGGTCTTCCTCGCGGGAGGGCCGATGAGCAGTTCTTC.

This chain links TRBV19 with TRBJ1-2; D is undetermined. Trimming took off 5 bases at V and 8 bases at J, with 6 bases between the two ends. This CDR3 comprises 10 residues. Looked up from germline, CDR1 is LNHDA and CDR2 is SQIVND (reference sequence). The CDR3 DNA follows: TGTGCCAGTAGTTCGGCCGGCTACACCTTC. Residues: CASSSAGYTF.

The gene calls are TRBV29-1 and TRBJ1-1; tentative D call: TRBD1 (6 bases). The CDR3 contains 12 residues. V lost 5 bases and J 2 bases, leaving 9 bases between the germline ends. Germline V lookup: CDR1 SQVTM, CDR2 ANQGSEA. The CDR3 loop reads CSVMTGNTEAFF. DNA for the CDR3: TGCAGCGTTATGACAGGAAACACTGAAGCTTTCTTT.

The rearrangement uses TRBV6-4 and TRBJ2-2; D remains unclear. The germline CDR1 and CDR2 sequences are MRHNA and SNTAGT. This CDR3 is 13 amino acids long. Trimming left V 2 bases short and J 2 bases short, with 3 bases between. The CDR3 loop is CASSDINTGELFF. The CDR3 DNA reads TGTGCCAGCAGTGACATCAACACCGGGGAGCTGTTTTTT.

This chain connects TRBV12-3 or TRBV12-4 to TRBJ2-3; 7 positions match TRBD2. V lost 5 bases, J lost 1 base, and 9 bases stayed unmatched. The CDR3 extends over 16 amino acids. CDR3 loop: CASSPRRAGGTDTQYF. The CDR3 DNA is TGTGCCAGCAGTCCCCGACGGGCGGGGGGCACAGATACGCAGTATTTT.

The chain carries TRBV10-3 and TRBJ2-7, with a tentative D call TRBD2 (5 bases). The CDR3 contains 13 residues. Per the germline V gene, CDR1 is ENHRY and CDR2 is SYGVKD. V was shortened by 4 bases and J by 0 bases, with 7 bases between the two germline ends. CDR3 loop: CAISAGSSYEQYF. CDR3 bases: TGTGCCATCAGTGCTGGGAGCTCCTACGAGCAGTACTTC.

The chain uses TRBV29-1 and TRBJ2-2; TRBD1 might be the D (5 bases). V was clipped by 4 bases and J by 2 bases, with 8 bases between them. The CDR3 sequence is 13 residues long. CDR1 is SQVTM and CDR2 is ANQGSEA in the germline V gene. The CDR3 region has the DNA TGCAGCGTTGCCAGGGCAAACACCGGGGAGCTGTTTTTT. Protein sequence: CSVARANTGELFF.

The chain carries TRBV4-1 and TRBJ1-2; TRBD1 agrees at 10 bases. CDR3 length: 17 amino acids. Germline trimming cut 5 bases from V and 4 bases from J; bases unmatched to any gene: 13. The germline V gene has CDR1 MGHRA and CDR2 YSYEKL. CDR3 residues: CASSLSGAGTGVYGYTF. CDR3 bases: TGCGCCAGCAGCTTGTCTGGGGCCGGGACAGGGGTCTATGGCTACACCTTC.

The V call is TRBV27, the J call TRBJ2-2; D gene unclear. The CDR3 runs 16 residues. Germline CDR1 and CDR2: MNHEY and SMNVEV (reference sequence). V was pared by 3 bases and J by 3 bases, with 14 bases between. The CDR3 DNA sequence: TGTGCCAGCAGTTTTTTGAGACCCCAGGACACCGGGGAGCTGTTTTTT. This codes for CASSFLRPQDTGELFF.

CDR3 coding DNA: TGCGCCAGCAGCCCATTCAAAGCGGGACCCTCAGAGACCCAGTACTTC. Its protein product is CASSPFKAGPSETQYF. The J gene is TRBJ2-5, the V gene TRBV4-1; 7 nucleotides align to TRBD2. The germline gives CDR1 MGHRA, CDR2 YSYEKL. CDR3 length equals 16 residues. The trim removed 4 bases at V and 4 bases at J, leaving 12 bases unmatched.

The CDR3 spells CASSPQLDRELLAKNIQYF. CDR3 DNA: TGTGCCAGCAGTCCCCAGCTGGACAGGGAACTTCTAGCCAAAAACATTCAGTACTTC. This rearrangement joins TRBV28 to TRBJ2-4, with TRBD1 matching over 8 bases. CDR1 MDHEN and CDR2 SYDVKM come from the germline V gene. The CDR3 totals 19 residues. Trimming cost V 5 bases and J 0 bases; bases outside gene matches: 15.

The chain couples TRBV7-6 to TRBJ2-1; D gene uncertain. This CDR3 comprises 17 residues. Germline-derived CDR1 and CDR2 are SGHVS and FNYEAQ. V lost 5 bases and J lost 2, with 19 bases in between. The CDR3 loop reads CASSPARIDGPYNEQFF. CDR3 coding DNA: TGTGCCAGCAGCCCTGCCCGTATAGACGGGCCCTACAATGAGCAGTTCTTC.

The chain uses TRBV20-1 and TRBJ1-3; D not certain. The CDR3 totals 17 residues. The germline gives CDR1 DFQATT, CDR2 SNEGSKA (reference sequence). The ends were cut back, 1 base at V and 2 bases at J, with 18 bases in the middle. CDR3 sequence (DNA): TGCAGTGCTAGAGGGATGACACCGAAACGGACTGGAAACACCATATATTTT. This codes for CSARGMTPKRTGNTIYF.

This clonotype occurred a few times. This chain connects TRBV5-4 to TRBJ1-1; weak D call: TRBD1 (5 bases). This CDR3 has 13 residues. Germline V gene data show CDR1 as SGHNT and CDR2 as YYREEE (reference sequence). The V end was cut by 4 bases, the J end by 5 bases, with 12 bases between. The DNA of the CDR3 is TGTGCCAGCAGCCCCGAGGCAGGGACTGAAGCTTTCTTT. Translated: CASSPEAGTEAFF.

V gene TRBV27 combines with J gene TRBJ2-7; weak D call: TRBD1 (6 bases). This CDR3 contains 13 residues. V lost 0 bases and J 12 bases, leaving 15 bases between the germline ends. The germline V gene has CDR1 MNHEY and CDR2 SMNVEV (reference sequence). CDR3 DNA sequence: TGTGCCAGCAGTTTATCGGGGGCCGTAGGGCCGTACTTC. This translates into CASSLSGAVGPYF.

This chain joins TRBV12-3 or TRBV12-4 and TRBJ2-3; no firm D call. V was cut by 4 bases and J by 5 bases, with 7 bases left in between. This CDR3 contains 12 residues. DNA for the CDR3: TGTGCCAGCAGTTGGTCCAGAGATACGCAGTATTTT. Protein sequence: CASSWSRDTQYF.

In this sample, this clonotype turned up a few times. The rearrangement joins TRBV27 to TRBJ2-1; unclear D gene. V dropped 4 bases and J dropped 6 bases, with 7 bases sitting between them. CDR1 MNHEY and CDR2 SMNVEV come from the germline V gene (reference sequence). The CDR3 length is 12 residues. CDR3 region: CASSSRSNEQFF. In DNA, the CDR3 is TGTGCCAGCAGTTCACGGTCCAATGAGCAGTTCTTC.

V gene TRBV7-9 combines with J gene TRBJ2-6; 8 nucleotides match TRBD1. Germline V gene lookup returns CDR1 SEHNR and CDR2 FQNEAQ (reference sequence). The CDR3 consists of 17 residues. The ends lost 10 bases at V and 0 bases at J; junction bases unmatched: 11. The DNA of the CDR3 is TGTGCCACCAAATCCAGGGGGCGCGCCTCTGGGGCCAACGTCCTGACTTTC. It yields the protein CATKSRGRASGANVLTF.

This clonotype was picked up a small number of times. This sequence joins TRBV6-5 and TRBJ1-1, with a possible D match to TRBD1 (5 bases). This CDR3 comprises 14 residues. Germline V gene data show CDR1 as MNHEY and CDR2 as SVGAGI. Between the trimmed V and J ends, which lost 6 bases and 5 bases, there was a span of 16 bases. The CDR3 spells CASSLTGSGTEAFF. Here the CDR3 DNA reads TGTGCCAGCAGCTTAACAGGCTCAGGAACTGAAGCTTTCTTT.

This chain connects TRBV6-1 to TRBJ1-1; no firm D call. The V gene lost 3 bases and the J gene lost 9 bases, with 11 bases spanning the gap. Germline CDR1 and CDR2: MNHNS and SASEGT. This CDR3 spans 12 amino acids. As DNA, the CDR3 is TGTGCCAGCAGTGAGTCGTCGGCTCAAGCTTTCTTT. It encodes CASSESSAQAFF.

The genes are TRBV20-1 and TRBJ1-2; D might be TRBD1 (6 bases). This CDR3 spans 14 amino acids. Trimming left V 0 bases short and J 4 bases short, with 12 bases between. Germline loops: CDR1 DFQATT, CDR2 SNEGSKA (reference sequence). CDR3 sequence reads: CSARDHGGLYGYTF. In DNA form, the CDR3 reads TGCAGTGCTAGAGATCACGGGGGCCTCTATGGCTACACCTTC.

The CDR3 is CASSLGIGTDTQYF. The CDR3 DNA reads as TGCGCCAGCAGCTTGGGGATCGGTACAGATACGCAGTATTTT. V and J are TRBV5-1 and TRBJ2-3; D is uncertain. This CDR3 has 14 amino acids. The germline gives CDR1 SGHRS, CDR2 YFSETQ. Between the trimmed V and J ends, which lost 0 bases and 3 bases, there was a span of 8 bases.

The chain employs TRBV6-1 and TRBJ1-2, with D uncertain. V shed 5 bases and J shed 4 bases, with 17 bases lying between them. CDR1 and CDR2 from the germline V gene are MNHNS and SASEGT. This CDR3 comprises 15 residues. The CDR3 nucleotides read TGTGCCAGCAGTCCTCACCCCGTGACGGTCTATGGCTACACCTTC. Amino acid sequence: CASSPHPVTVYGYTF.

The rearrangement uses TRBV27 and TRBJ2-7; possibly TRBD1 for D (6 bases). Between the trimmed V and J ends, which lost 11 bases and 9 bases, there was a span of 20 bases. This CDR3 is 12 amino acids long. Per the germline V gene, CDR1 is MNHEY and CDR2 is SMNVEV (reference sequence). As DNA, the CDR3 is TGTGCCGTACGAACAGGGCCCTACCTGCAGTACTTC. It yields the protein CAVRTGPYLQYF.

The gene calls are TRBV28 and TRBJ2-1; 9 bases map to TRBD2. Germline V gene lookup returns CDR1 MDHEN and CDR2 SYDVKM. The CDR3 is made up of 15 amino acids. The V and J ends lost 1 base and 8 bases, in that order; junction bases with no gene match: 6. The CDR3, as DNA: TGTGCCAGCAGTTTATATGCGGGAGGGAAGCATGAGCAGTTCTTC. It yields the protein CASSLYAGGKHEQFF.